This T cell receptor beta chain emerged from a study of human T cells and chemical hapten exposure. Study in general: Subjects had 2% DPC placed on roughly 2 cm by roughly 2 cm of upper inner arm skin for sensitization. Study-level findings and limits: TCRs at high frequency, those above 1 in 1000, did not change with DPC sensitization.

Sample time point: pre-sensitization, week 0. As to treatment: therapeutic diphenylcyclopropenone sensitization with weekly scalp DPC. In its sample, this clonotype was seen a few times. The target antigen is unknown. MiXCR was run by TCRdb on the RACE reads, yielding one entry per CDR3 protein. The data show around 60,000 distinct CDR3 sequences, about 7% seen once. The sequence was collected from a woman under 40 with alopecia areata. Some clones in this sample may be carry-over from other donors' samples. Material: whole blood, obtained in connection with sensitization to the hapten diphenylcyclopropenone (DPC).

CDR3 sequence: CASSQGPYSNQPQHF. The CDR3 nucleotides are TGTGCCAGCAGCCAAGGCCCGTATAGCAATCAGCCCCAGCATTTT. The chain uses TRBV3-1 and TRBJ1-5, with D unclear. There are 15 residues in the CDR3. Trimming left V 1 base short and J 0 bases short, with 7 bases between. Germline V gene data show CDR1 as LGHDT and CDR2 as YNNKEL (reference sequence).